This T cell receptor beta chain stems from a study of cytomegalovirus exposure and HLA in healthy donors. General study results and limits: Reported performance of the classifier showed diagnosis of cytomegalovirus status with high specificity and sensitivity. Later on, analysis showed that most CMV-associated TCR beta chains appeared to be HLA-restricted. It was likely that a cluster of highly shared sequence variants was a sequencing artifact.

This CDR3 has 16 residues. V lost 4 bases, J lost 3 bases, and 7 bases stayed unmatched. Germline CDR1 reads SGHVS; CDR2 reads FNYEAQ. In the case of this clone: The antigen is not known.

PCR involved 60 Vbeta and 13 Jbeta primers. Some clones are missing from TCRdb's copy, which holds only in-frame ones; the method was immunoSEQ multiplex PCR. The repertoire holds more than 55,000 clones, with 65% to 90% as singletons. This sequence was found in a man aged 30-40 years in good health and CMV-seronegative. The genes are TRBV7-6 and TRBJ2-2; 8 bases match TRBD2. Sequences were obtained from PBMCs. The CDR3 protein is CASSYLAGLDTGELFF. CDR3 nucleotides: TGTGCCAGCAGCTACTTAGCGGGATTAGACACCGGGGAGCTGTTTTTT.